This T cell receptor (beta chain) is from a study of early T cells in non-severe SARS-CoV-2 infection (dated by TCRdb to the early 2020s). About the study as a whole: Bulk RNA from unsorted whole blood was used for TCR sequencing, so alpha and beta chains could not be paired. Beyond this particular receptor, the publication reports: VDJdb matching was skewed toward anti-spike CD8 responses and likely underestimated virus-specific expansions, missing private and CD4 specificities.

According to the germline V gene (reference sequence), CDR1 reads MNHEY and CDR2 reads SMNVEV. Inclusive of the bounding cysteine and phenylalanine, the CDR3 is 15 residues long. Of all the DNA, just the CDR3 is kept, 45 bases in frame from base 1. The V end loses 10 bases and the J end loses 1 base, and a stretch of 18 bases separates them. A case-control design nested within a healthcare worker cohort in London, UK, was used, with weekly nasopharyngeal swab PCR tests and blood sampling performed. Healthcare workers were recruited during the week of the UK lockdown, between 23 and 31 March 2020, and followed weekly for up to about 15 weeks. This clonotype occurred a few times. It has no known antigen specificity. No clone much larger than this one lies a single base away; base qualities are absent. Library preparation used 5' RACE. Sequencer: NextSeq 500. Unique molecular identifiers were attached to individual cDNA molecules in the TCR library protocol so that sequencing error and PCR bias could be corrected. Sequencing covered both TCR alpha and beta chains, and within each sample the abundances of alpha and beta sequences were tightly co-correlated. In the source study's methods: Decombinator V4 was used to annotate the V gene, J gene and CDR3 of the TCR sequences. TCRs were defined as expanded if a significant change between any two time points was detected under a Poisson model with p below 0.0001. TCR abundances were normalised to the total number of TCRs sequenced in each sample and reported as counts per million. MAIT TCRs were defined by TRAV1-2 paired with TRAJ12, TRAJ20 or TRAJ33, and iNKT TCRs by TRAV10 paired with TRAJ18. A search of VDJdb, accessed on 1 November 2021, was run for TCRs annotated to CMV, EBV and SARS-CoV-2, with TCRs annotated for multiple antigens excluded. TCRdb trimmed the raw reads at Q25, called clones with MiXCR and kept productive beta chains. Rows with a matching CDR3 protein are joined into one entry that keeps the most common DNA and genes. TCRdb, rather than the study authors, made the V and J calls. In all, the sample holds 85,000 to 100,000 distinct CDR3 sequences, and 11% of those were seen once. The ten largest clones represent under 5% of the sample.

This TCR came from an adult who was a healthcare worker with PCR-confirmed SARS-CoV-2 infection or an uninfected control (not recorded which). The sequencing used whole blood, collected at baseline. Recombination connected TRBV27 to TRBJ2-3; there is no confident call for the D gene. The CDR3 is CATRPSYGGTDTQYF. The DNA sequence follows: TGTGCCACCCGCCCCTCGTATGGGGGCACAGATACGCAGTATTTT.